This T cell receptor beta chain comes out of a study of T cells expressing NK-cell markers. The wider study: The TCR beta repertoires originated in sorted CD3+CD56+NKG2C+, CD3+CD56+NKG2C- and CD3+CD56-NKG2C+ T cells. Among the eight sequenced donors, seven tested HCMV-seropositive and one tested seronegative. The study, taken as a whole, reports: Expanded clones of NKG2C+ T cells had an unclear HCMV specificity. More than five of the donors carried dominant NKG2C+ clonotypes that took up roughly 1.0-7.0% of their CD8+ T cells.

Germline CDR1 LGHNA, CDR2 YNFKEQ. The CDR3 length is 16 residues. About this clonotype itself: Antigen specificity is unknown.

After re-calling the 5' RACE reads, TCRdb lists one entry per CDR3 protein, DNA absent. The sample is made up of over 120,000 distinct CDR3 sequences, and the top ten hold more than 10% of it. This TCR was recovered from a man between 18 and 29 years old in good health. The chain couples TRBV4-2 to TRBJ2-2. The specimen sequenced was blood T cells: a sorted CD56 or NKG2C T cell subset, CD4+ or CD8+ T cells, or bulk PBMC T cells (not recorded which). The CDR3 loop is CASSQDLWLDTGELFF.